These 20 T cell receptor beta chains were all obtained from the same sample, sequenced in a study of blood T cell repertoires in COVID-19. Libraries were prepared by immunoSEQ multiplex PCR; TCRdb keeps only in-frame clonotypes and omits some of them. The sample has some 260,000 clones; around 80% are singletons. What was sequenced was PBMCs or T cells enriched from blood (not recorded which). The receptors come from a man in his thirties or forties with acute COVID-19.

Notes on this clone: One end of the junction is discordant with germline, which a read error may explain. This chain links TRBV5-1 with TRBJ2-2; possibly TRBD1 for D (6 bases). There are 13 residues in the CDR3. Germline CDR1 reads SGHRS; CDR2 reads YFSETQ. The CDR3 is CASSYRVDGELFF. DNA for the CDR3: TGTGCCAGCAGCTACAGGGTTGACGGGGAGCTGTTTTTT. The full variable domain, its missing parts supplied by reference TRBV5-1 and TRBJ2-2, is KAGVTQTPRYLIKTRGQQVTLSCSPISGHRSVSWYQQTPGQGLQFLFEYFSETQRNKGNFPGRFSGRQFSNSRSEMNVSTLELGDSALYLCASSYRVDGELFFGEGSRLTVL.

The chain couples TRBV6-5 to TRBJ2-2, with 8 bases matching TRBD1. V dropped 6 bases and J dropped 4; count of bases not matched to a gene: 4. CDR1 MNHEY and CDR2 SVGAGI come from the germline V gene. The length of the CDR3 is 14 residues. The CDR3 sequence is CASRGQVSTGELFF. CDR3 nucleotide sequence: TGTGCCAGCAGGGGACAGGTCAGCACCGGGGAGCTGTTTTTT.

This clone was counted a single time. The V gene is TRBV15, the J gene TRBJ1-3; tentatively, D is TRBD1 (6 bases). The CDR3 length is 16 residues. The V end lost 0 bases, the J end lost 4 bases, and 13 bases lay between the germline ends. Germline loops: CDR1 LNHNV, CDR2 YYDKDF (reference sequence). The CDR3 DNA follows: TGTGCCACCAGCAGAGATATGGGGGCGGCAGGAAACACCATATATTTT. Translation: CATSRDMGAAGNTIYF.

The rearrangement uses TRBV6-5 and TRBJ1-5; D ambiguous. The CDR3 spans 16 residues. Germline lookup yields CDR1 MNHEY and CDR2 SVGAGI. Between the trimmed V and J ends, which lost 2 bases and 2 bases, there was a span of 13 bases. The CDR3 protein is CASSYRRGAGNQPQHF. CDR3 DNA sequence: TGTGCCAGCAGTTACAGGCGAGGCGCCGGCAATCAGCCCCAGCATTTT.

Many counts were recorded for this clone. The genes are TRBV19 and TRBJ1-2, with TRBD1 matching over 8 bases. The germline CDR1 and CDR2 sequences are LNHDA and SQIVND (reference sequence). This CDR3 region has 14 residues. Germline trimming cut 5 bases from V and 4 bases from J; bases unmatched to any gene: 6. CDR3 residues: CASSPGQGGYGYTF. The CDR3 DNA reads TGTGCCAGTAGTCCTGGACAGGGCGGCTATGGCTACACCTTC.

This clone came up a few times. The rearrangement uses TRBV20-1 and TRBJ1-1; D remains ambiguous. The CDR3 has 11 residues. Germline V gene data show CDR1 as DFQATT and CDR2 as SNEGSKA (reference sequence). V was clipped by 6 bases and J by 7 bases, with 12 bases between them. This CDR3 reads CSAPGDYEAFF. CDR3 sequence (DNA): TGCAGTGCGCCGGGTGATTATGAAGCTTTCTTT.

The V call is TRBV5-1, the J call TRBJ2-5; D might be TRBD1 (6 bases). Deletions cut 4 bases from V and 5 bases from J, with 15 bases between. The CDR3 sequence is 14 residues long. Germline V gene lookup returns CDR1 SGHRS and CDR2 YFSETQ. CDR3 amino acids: CASSHRSQGETQYF. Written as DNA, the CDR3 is TGCGCCAGCAGCCACCGCTCCCAGGGGGAGACCCAGTACTTC.

The CDR3 sequence is CASSHPGNSNQPQHF. CDR3 in DNA: TGTGCCAGCAGTCACCCGGGAAATAGCAATCAGCCCCAGCATTTT. The chain joins TRBV28 to TRBJ1-5, with unresolved D. The length of the CDR3 is 15 residues. In germline, CDR1 is MDHEN, CDR2 SYDVKM. Trimming removed 5 bases at V and 0 bases at J, with 11 bases between.

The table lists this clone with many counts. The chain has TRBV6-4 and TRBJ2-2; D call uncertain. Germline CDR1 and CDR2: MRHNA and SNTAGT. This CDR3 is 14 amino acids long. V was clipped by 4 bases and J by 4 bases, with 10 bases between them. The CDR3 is CASSVEEFTGELFF. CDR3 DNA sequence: TGTGCCAGCAGTGTTGAGGAGTTCACCGGGGAGCTGTTTTTT.

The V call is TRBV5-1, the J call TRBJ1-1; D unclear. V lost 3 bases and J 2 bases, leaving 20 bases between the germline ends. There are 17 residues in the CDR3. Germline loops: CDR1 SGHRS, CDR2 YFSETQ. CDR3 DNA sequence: TGCGCCAGCAGCTCGTTCGCTTCGGGAGGGCTAAACACTGAAGCTTTCTTT. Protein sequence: CASSSFASGGLNTEAFF.

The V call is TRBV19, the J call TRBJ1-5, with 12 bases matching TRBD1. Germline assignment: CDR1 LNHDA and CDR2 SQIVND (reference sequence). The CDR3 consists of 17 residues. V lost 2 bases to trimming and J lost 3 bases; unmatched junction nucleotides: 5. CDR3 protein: CASSIPGTGGYNQPQHF. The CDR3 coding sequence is TGTGCCAGTAGTATACCGGGGACAGGGGGCTACAATCAGCCCCAGCATTTT.

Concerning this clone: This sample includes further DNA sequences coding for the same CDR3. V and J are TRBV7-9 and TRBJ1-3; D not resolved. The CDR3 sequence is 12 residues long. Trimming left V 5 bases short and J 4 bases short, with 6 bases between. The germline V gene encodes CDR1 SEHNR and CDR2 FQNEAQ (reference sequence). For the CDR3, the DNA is TGTGCCAGCAGCCTACAGGGAAACACCATATATTTT. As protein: CASSLQGNTIYF.

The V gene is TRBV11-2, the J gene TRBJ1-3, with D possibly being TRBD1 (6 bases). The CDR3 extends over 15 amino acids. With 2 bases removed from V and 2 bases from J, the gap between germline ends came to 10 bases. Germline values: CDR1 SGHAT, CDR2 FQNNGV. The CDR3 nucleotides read TGTGCCAGCAGCTTACAGGGGAAGGCTGGAAACACCATATATTTT. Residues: CASSLQGKAGNTIYF.

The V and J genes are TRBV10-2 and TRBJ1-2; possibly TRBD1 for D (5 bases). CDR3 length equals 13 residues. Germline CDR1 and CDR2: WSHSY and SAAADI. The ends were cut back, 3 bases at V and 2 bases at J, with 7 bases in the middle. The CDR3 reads CASSDRGNYGYTF. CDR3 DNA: TGCGCCAGCAGTGACCGGGGGAACTATGGCTACACCTTC.

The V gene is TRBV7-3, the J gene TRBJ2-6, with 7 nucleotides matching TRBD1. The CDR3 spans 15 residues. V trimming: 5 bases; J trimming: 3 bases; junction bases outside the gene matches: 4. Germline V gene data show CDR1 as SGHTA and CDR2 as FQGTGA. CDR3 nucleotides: TGTGCCAGCAGCGAGCGGACAGGTGGGGCCAACGTCCTGACTTTC. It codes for CASSERTGGANVLTF.

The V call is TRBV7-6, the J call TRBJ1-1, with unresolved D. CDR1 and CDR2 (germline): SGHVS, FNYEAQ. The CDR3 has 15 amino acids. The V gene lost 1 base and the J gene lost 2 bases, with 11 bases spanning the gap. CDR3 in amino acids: CASSLGVGLNTEAFF. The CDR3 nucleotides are TGTGCCAGCAGCTTAGGGGTTGGGCTCAACACTGAAGCTTTCTTT.

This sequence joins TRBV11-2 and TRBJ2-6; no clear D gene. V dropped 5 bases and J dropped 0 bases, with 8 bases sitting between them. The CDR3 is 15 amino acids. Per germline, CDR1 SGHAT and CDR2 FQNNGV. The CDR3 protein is CASSPVSSGANVLTF. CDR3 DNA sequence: TGTGCCAGCAGCCCCGTGAGCTCTGGGGCCAACGTCCTGACTTTC.

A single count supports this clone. CDR3 nucleotides: TGCAGCGTTGATAGTTTGGCTAGCGGGACCTACAATGAGCAGTTCTTC. Protein product: CSVDSLASGTYNEQFF. This chain connects TRBV29-1 to TRBJ2-1, with TRBD2 identical over 9 bases. The CDR3 has 16 residues. The V and J ends lost 3 bases and 2 bases, in that order; junction bases with no gene match: 8. Germline CDR1 and CDR2: SQVTM and ANQGSEA.

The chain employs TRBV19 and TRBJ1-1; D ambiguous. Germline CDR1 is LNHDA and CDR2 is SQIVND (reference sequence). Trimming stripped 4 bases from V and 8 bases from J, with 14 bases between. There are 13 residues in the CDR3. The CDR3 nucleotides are TGTGCCAGTAGTACCGGGTTAGGAGCCGAAGCTTTCTTT. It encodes CASSTGLGAEAFF.

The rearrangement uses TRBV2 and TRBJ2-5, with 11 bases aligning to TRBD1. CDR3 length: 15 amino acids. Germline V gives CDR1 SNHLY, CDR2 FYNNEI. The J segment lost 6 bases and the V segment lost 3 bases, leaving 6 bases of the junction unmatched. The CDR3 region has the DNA TGTGCCAGCAGTGATGGGACAGGGGGGAAGAAGACCCAGTACTTC. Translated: CASSDGTGGKKTQYF.